This T cell receptor (beta chain) was profiled in a study of OX40 agonist ivuxolimab in advanced cancers. V shed 2 bases and J shed 8 bases, with 9 bases lying between them. In germline, CDR1 is MNHNY, CDR2 SVGAGI (reference sequence). The length of the CDR3 is 12 residues. The data were produced by immunoSEQ multiplex PCR, yet TCRdb's version contains in-frame clones alone and is incomplete. This sample has more than 70,000 clones, with over 75% found just once. The TCR originated in an adult with an advanced solid tumor such as melanoma, head and neck, liver or kidney cancer. The input for sequencing was CD4+ or CD8+ T cells sorted from blood, taken in a trial of the OX40 agonist ivuxolimab. V is TRBV6-6 and J is TRBJ1-2, with D possibly being TRBD1 (5 bases). The CDR3, as DNA: TGTGCCAGCAGTTACGACGGGACGGGCTACACCTTC. Encoded protein: CASSYDGTGYTF.